Listed below are T cell receptor beta chains from one sample, sequenced in a study of breast tumors, draining lymph nodes, adjacent tissues. From the multiplex PCR reads, TCRdb called clonotypes with MiXCR, one entry per CDR3 protein. The sample carries tens of thousands of distinct CDR3 sequences, roughly three fifths recorded once. The source material was tumor-adjacent breast tissue. These receptors were collected from a female donor with breast cancer. Some clones in this sample may be carry-over from other donors' samples. The CDR3 runs from the conserved cysteine through the conserved F or W. D genes are given only for firm matches. Size values are once, few and many counts, or a class for expanded clones, and some rows have none.

abundance,d_gene,v_gene,j_gene,len,CDR3nt,CDR3aa
NA,NA,TRBV2,TRBJ1-5,14,TGTGCCAGCAGGGACGGGGTCAGCAATCAGCCCCAGCATTTT,CASRDGVSNQPQHF
NA,NA,TRBV10-3,TRBJ1-5,13,TGTGCCATCACTGATAAAGGGGATCAGCCCCAGCATTTT,CAITDKGDQPQHF
NA,NA,TRBV7-9,TRBJ1-2,15,TGTGCCAGCAGCCCCCAGGGGTTAGCTAACTATGGCTACACCTTC,CASSPQGLANYGYTF
once,NA,TRBV11-3,TRBJ2-2,15,TGTGCCAGCAGACTGGGGAGAGGGAACACCGGGGAGCTGTTTTTT,CASRLGRGNTGELFF
NA,TRBD1,TRBV29-1,TRBJ2-7,11,TGCAGCGTTGGGACAGGGTTCGAGCAGTACTTC,CSVGTGFEQYF
NA,TRBD2,TRBV2,TRBJ2-5,16,TGTGCCAGCAGTGTAACCATAGCGGGGGGGGGTGAGACCCAGTACTTC,CASSVTIAGGGETQYF
NA,NA,TRBV7-3,TRBJ1-6,16,TGCGCCAGCAGCTTAGGGAGAAATTCTTACAATTCACCCCTCCACTTT,CASSLGRNSYNSPLHF
NA,TRBD1,TRBV7-2,TRBJ1-5,15,TGTGCCAGCACCACGACAGGGGGCATCAATCAGCCCCAGCATTTT,CASTTTGGINQPQHF
NA,NA,TRBV12-3/TRBV12-4,TRBJ1-5,14,TGTGCCAGCAGAAAGGGACCGAGCGGGCAGCCCCAGCATTTT,CASRKGPSGQPQHF
NA,NA,TRBV7-6,TRBJ1-6,16,TGTGCCAGCAGCTTAGGTTTGATAGCGGGGGCGTCACCCCTCCACTTT,CASSLGLIAGASPLHF
NA,TRBD2,TRBV7-2,TRBJ2-5,15,TGTGCCAGCAGCCGGGGACTAGCGGGAGTTGAGACCCAGTACTTC,CASSRGLAGVETQYF
NA,NA,TRBV9,TRBJ2-7,13,TGTGCCAGCAGCGGAGCCCCCGGATACGAGCAGTACTTC,CASSGAPGYEQYF
medium-sized,NA,TRBV6-1,TRBJ1-2,12,TGTGCCACCACACTCGCTAACTATGGCTACACCTTC,CATTLANYGYTF
many,TRBD2,TRBV6-6,TRBJ2-3,15,TGTGCCAGCAGTTATAGCGGGGGCCGCACAGATGCGCAGTATTTT,CASSYSGGRTDAQYF
many,NA,TRBV12-1,TRBJ2-4,19,TGTGCCAGCAGCCCGAGCACTAGCGGGGGGGCTTGTGCCAAAAACATTCAGTACTTC,CASSPSTSGGACAKNIQYF
many,NA,TRBV20-1,TRBJ2-5,11,TGCAGTGCTGGGAGACCAGAGACCCAGTACTTC,CSAGRPETQYF
NA,TRBD2,TRBV10-3,TRBJ2-1,15,TGTGCCATCAGTGAGGGACTAGCGGGGGGCAATGAGCAGTTCTTC,CAISEGLAGGNEQFF
NA,TRBD2,TRBV5-1,TRBJ2-7,18,TGCGCCAGCAGTCTCGGACTAGCGCGAGGGGGAGGGACCTACGAGCAGTACTTC,CASSLGLARGGGTYEQYF
medium-sized,TRBD1,TRBV6-5,TRBJ1-2,17,TGTGCCAGCAGTCACTCGGTGACAGGGGGATCCCTCTATGGCTACACCTTC,CASSHSVTGGSLYGYTF
NA,TRBD2,TRBV11-2,TRBJ2-3,14,TGTGCCAGCAGTCGAGCGGGGGACACAGATACGCAGTATTTT,CASSRAGDTDTQYF
NA,NA,TRBV24-1,TRBJ1-5,15,TGTGCCACCAGTGTTAATTTAGGCAGCAATCAGCCCCAGCATTTT,CATSVNLGSNQPQHF
NA,TRBD1,TRBV7-9,TRBJ1-2,16,TGTGCCAGCAGCTTAGTGGGCGGGACAGGGGCCTATGGCTACACCTTC,CASSLVGGTGAYGYTF
NA,TRBD1,TRBV24-1,TRBJ2-3,15,TGTGCCACCAGTGACCTGGGACAGGGAACAGATACGCAGTATTTT,CATSDLGQGTDTQYF